One and the same sample provided the 29 T cell receptor beta chains below, sequenced in a study of shared clonotypes between healthy human individuals. Repertoires were generated with immunoSEQ multiplex PCR, while TCRdb's copy carries only in-frame clones and drops some. The data hold over 400,000 clones, with approximately 78% observed a single time. Sequenced input: PBMCs. The receptors derive from a woman aged 40 to 50 in good health. Some clones in this sample may be carry-over from other donors' samples.

This sequence joins TRBV4-2 and TRBJ2-3; 12 nucleotides line up with TRBD2. From germline, CDR1 is LGHNA and CDR2 YNFKEQ. Unmatched junction bases numbered 3, after V lost 5 bases and J lost 0 bases. The CDR3 runs 16 residues. CDR3 amino acids: CASSSGTSGSTDTQYF. The CDR3 DNA is TGTGCCAGCAGCTCCGGGACTAGCGGGAGCACAGATACGCAGTATTTT.

This clone was observed a few times. Different DNA sequences within this sample yield the same CDR3. The J gene is TRBJ2-7, the V gene TRBV28; D unclear. CDR3 length: 12 residues. Between the trimmed V and J ends, which lost 4 bases and 3 bases, there was a span of 7 bases. Per the germline V gene, CDR1 is MDHEN and CDR2 is SYDVKM. In DNA, the CDR3 is TGTGCCAGCAGTTCGGTGTACTACGAGCAGTACTTC. It yields the protein CASSSVYYEQYF. The full variable domain, with the rest looked up from reference TRBV28 and TRBJ2-7, is DVKVTQSSRYLVKRTGEKVFLECVQDMDHENMFWYRQDPGLGLRLIYFSYDVKMKEKGDIPEGYSVSREKKERFSLILESASTNQTSMYLCASSSVYYEQYFGPGTRLTVT.

This chain joins TRBV6-5 and TRBJ2-7, with TRBD2 matching 14 bases. The ends lost 5 bases at V and 1 base at J; junction bases unmatched: 1. CDR1 is MNHEY and CDR2 is SVGAGI in the germline V gene. The CDR3 loop spans 15 amino acids. CDR3 loop: CASSRLAGGSYEQYF. CDR3 nucleotide sequence: TGTGCCAGCAGTCGACTAGCGGGAGGGTCCTACGAGCAGTACTTC.

DNA for the CDR3: TGTGCCAGCTCACCAAGACAGGTCATCCCCGGGGAGCTGTTTTTT. It codes for CASSPRQVIPGELFF. V and J are TRBV18 and TRBJ2-2, with D possibly being TRBD1 (6 bases). V lost 2 bases and J 6 bases, leaving 13 bases between the germline ends. The CDR3 length is 15 residues. Germline V lookup: CDR1 KGHSH, CDR2 LQKENI.

The rearrangement links TRBV9 to TRBJ2-1; D remains unclear. The V and J ends lost 4 bases and 3 bases respectively, with 14 bases between them. Germline CDR1 reads SGDLS; CDR2 reads YYNGEE. There are 15 residues in the CDR3. The CDR3 is CASSSSYGVYNEQFF. CDR3 in DNA: TGTGCCAGCAGCTCATCCTACGGAGTCTACAATGAGCAGTTCTTC.

The genes are TRBV27 and TRBJ2-7; D not certain. Trimming stripped 3 bases from V and 3 bases from J, with 9 bases between. Germline CDR1 reads MNHEY; CDR2 reads SMNVEV (reference sequence). This CDR3 is 13 amino acids long. CDR3 amino acids: CASSFSLGYEQYF. CDR3 nucleotide sequence: TGTGCCAGCAGTTTTTCCCTGGGCTACGAGCAGTACTTC.

The chain employs TRBV11-3 and TRBJ2-2; 9 bases map to TRBD1. The CDR3 contains 16 residues. Losses at the gene ends were 8 bases for V and 4 bases for J; bases not matched to a gene: 11. Per the germline V gene, CDR1 is SGHNT and CDR2 is YENEEA. CDR3 sequence (DNA): TGTGCCAGCTTCATCCCGACAGGGGGGCCCACCGGGGAGCTGTTTTTT. Protein: CASFIPTGGPTGELFF. Full variable domain (rest looked up from reference TRBV11-3 and TRBJ2-2): EAGVVQSPRYKIIEKKQPVAFWCNPISGHNTLYWYLQNLGQGPELLIRYENEEAVDDSQLPKDRFSAERLKGVDSTLKIQPAELGDSAVYLCASFIPTGGPTGELFFGEGSRLTVL.

The chain has TRBV11-2 and TRBJ2-7; D not resolved. Trimming cost V 5 bases and J 3 bases, with 8 bases left between them. CDR1 and CDR2 from the germline V gene are SGHAT and FQNNGV. There are 12 residues in the CDR3. CDR3 in DNA: TGTGCCAGCAGCCCAGATCGCTACGAGCAGTACTTC. Its translation is CASSPDRYEQYF.

The chain uses TRBV6-5 and TRBJ2-3; D is uncertain. V was clipped by 2 bases and J by 0 bases, with 9 bases between them. The CDR3 extends over 15 amino acids. Germline loops: CDR1 MNHEY, CDR2 SVGAGI. In DNA, the CDR3 is TGTGCCAGCAGTTACACCACGGTCAGCACAGATACGCAGTATTTT. Protein sequence: CASSYTTVSTDTQYF.

V is TRBV7-2 and J is TRBJ2-7, with TRBD1 identical over 11 bases. CDR3 length: 15 amino acids. Germline lookup yields CDR1 SGHTA and CDR2 FQGNSA. V gave up 2 bases and J gave up 5 bases; unmatched junction bases: 5. CDR3 sequence (DNA): TGTGCCAGCAGCTTACAGCCGGGACAGGGGGACGAGCAGTACTTC. Amino acid sequence: CASSLQPGQGDEQYF.

This clone appeared once. The gene calls are TRBV29-1 and TRBJ2-3; D gene uncertain. V was clipped by 4 bases and J by 1 base, with 6 bases between them. Per germline, CDR1 SQVTM and CDR2 ANQGSEA. The CDR3 loop spans 12 amino acids. The chain's CDR3 is CSVAPGTDTQYF. CDR3 bases: TGCAGCGTTGCCCCGGGCACAGATACGCAGTATTTT.

The genes are TRBV10-3 and TRBJ1-2; D not resolved. The CDR3 covers 13 residues. Germline V gene data show CDR1 as ENHRY and CDR2 as SYGVKD. V was shortened by 3 bases and J by 5 bases, with 10 bases between the two germline ends. The CDR3 nucleotides read TGTGCCATCAGTGAAGGAACACAGTATGGCTACACCTTC. This codes for CAISEGTQYGYTF.

J is TRBJ2-1 and V is TRBV5-1, with 11 bases lining up with TRBD2. The CDR3 covers 17 residues. With 3 bases clipped from V and 7 bases from J, the junction kept 12 bases outside the gene matches. Germline V gene lookup returns CDR1 SGHRS and CDR2 YFSETQ. The chain's CDR3 is CASSSSTLAGGMNEQFF. Written as DNA, the CDR3 is TGCGCCAGCAGCTCCTCTACGCTAGCGGGAGGCATGAATGAGCAGTTCTTC.

The rearrangement links TRBV13 to TRBJ2-1; 9 bases map to TRBD2. CDR3 length: 15 residues. Germline-derived CDR1 and CDR2 are PRHDT and FYEKMQ (reference sequence). The V gene end was trimmed by 6 bases and the J gene end by 12 bases; junction bases not matched to a gene: 15. The CDR3 protein is CASSVASGNPEGQFF. The CDR3, as DNA: TGTGCCAGCAGTGTGGCTAGCGGGAATCCGGAGGGGCAGTTCTTC.

The V gene is TRBV7-9, the J gene TRBJ2-7, with D perhaps given as TRBD1 or TRBD2 (7 bases each). Deletions cut 5 bases from V and 4 bases from J, with 21 bases between. The CDR3 is made up of 16 amino acids. CDR1 is SEHNR, CDR2 FQNEAQ, per germline (reference sequence). Here the CDR3 reads CASSKRDSGKPYEQYF. The CDR3 DNA is TGTGCCAGCAGCAAACGGGACAGCGGGAAACCTTACGAGCAGTACTTC.

The J gene is TRBJ2-5, the V gene TRBV28; perhaps TRBD2 as D (6 bases). The CDR3 is 18 amino acids. Trimming removed 2 bases at V and 1 base at J, with 20 bases between. Germline values: CDR1 MDHEN, CDR2 SYDVKM. CDR3 loop: CASSLSGFGSSAQETQYF. Written as DNA, the CDR3 is TGTGCCAGCAGTTTAAGTGGGTTTGGATCTAGCGCCCAAGAGACCCAGTACTTC.

This chain joins TRBV5-4 and TRBJ2-7, with 14 positions matching TRBD2. The CDR3 covers 15 residues. V shed 3 bases and J 7 bases; nucleotides not matched to a gene: 6. Germline V gives CDR1 SGHNT, CDR2 YYREEE (reference sequence). In nucleotides, the CDR3 is TGTGCCAGCAGCTCAACGACTAGCGGGAGGGGTGAGCAGTACTTC. Its translation is CASSSTTSGRGEQYF.

A note on this clone: A far larger clone differs by one base, so this is likely a read error. V and J are TRBV6-1 and TRBJ2-1; 8 bases are shared with TRBD2. The CDR3 runs 15 residues. Germline V lookup: CDR1 MNHNS, CDR2 SASEGT. This CDR3 reads CANSEAGEAYNEQFF. CDR3 sequence (DNA): TGTGCCAACAGTGAAGCGGGAGAGGCCTACAATGAGCAGTTCTTC.

V and J are TRBV7-3 and TRBJ2-3; TRBD2 aligns across 9 bases. The trim removed 2 bases at V and 1 base at J, leaving 4 bases unmatched. Looked up from germline, CDR1 is SGHTA and CDR2 is FQGTGA. The CDR3 is 16 residues long. The DNA of the CDR3 is TGTGCCAGCAGCTTAGTACTAGCGGGCGGCACAGATACGCAGTATTTT. Residues: CASSLVLAGGTDTQYF.

V is TRBV10-3 and J is TRBJ1-4; D uncertain. V dropped 3 bases and J dropped 5 bases, with 7 bases sitting between them. The CDR3 is 13 amino acids. The germline V gene has CDR1 ENHRY and CDR2 SYGVKD. The CDR3 coding sequence is TGTGCCATCAGTGAAGGGTTGAATGAAAAACTGTTTTTT. It codes for CAISEGLNEKLFF.

This clone was counted once. CDR3 residues: CASSLLRTVTGELFF. CDR3 nucleotide sequence: TGTGCCAGCAGTTTGCTTAGGACGGTAACCGGGGAGCTGTTTTTT. The V and J genes are TRBV28 and TRBJ2-2; D not certain. Trimming left V 3 bases short and J 5 bases short, with 13 bases between. This CDR3 has 15 amino acids. In germline, CDR1 is MDHEN, CDR2 SYDVKM. The whole variable domain, remainder taken from reference TRBV28 and TRBJ2-2, is DVKVTQSSRYLVKRTGEKVFLECVQDMDHENMFWYRQDPGLGLRLIYFSYDVKMKEKGDIPEGYSVSREKKERFSLILESASTNQTSMYLCASSLLRTVTGELFFGEGSRLTVL.

This clone was seen a handful of times. This rearrangement joins TRBV18 to TRBJ1-5; D is possibly TRBD1 (6 bases). The CDR3 totals 14 residues. Trimming pared 4 bases from V and 6 bases from J, leaving 13 bases between. The germline V gene has CDR1 KGHSH and CDR2 LQKENI. The CDR3 nucleotides are TGTGCCAGCTCACGGGATAGACAGGTTCAGCCCCAGCATTTT. Translation gives CASSRDRQVQPQHF.

V and J are TRBV9 and TRBJ2-1; 7 nucleotides line up with TRBD2. Germline CDR1 reads SGDLS; CDR2 reads YYNGEE. The ends lost 4 bases at V and 6 bases at J; junction bases unmatched: 7. The CDR3 has 14 residues. CDR3 sequence: CASSLVASGNEQFF. CDR3 DNA: TGTGCCAGCAGCCTAGTGGCTAGCGGCAATGAGCAGTTCTTC.

The chain carries TRBV5-4 and TRBJ2-1; D call uncertain. The germline V and J ends were trimmed by 0 bases and 12 bases, with 13 bases remaining between them. The CDR3 is 13 amino acids. The V gene's germline CDR1 is SGHNT and CDR2 YYREEE (reference sequence). CDR3 amino acids: CASSLAPPHPQFF. The CDR3 bases are TGTGCCAGCAGCTTGGCCCCCCCCCACCCGCAGTTCTTC. Full variable domain (remainder filled in from reference TRBV5-4 and TRBJ2-1): ETGVTQSPTHLIKTRGQQVTLRCSSQSGHNTVSWYQQALGQGPQFIFQYYREEENGRGNFPPRFSGLQFPNYSSELNVNALELDDSALYLCASSLAPPHPQFFGPGTRLTVL.

The V gene is TRBV11-2, the J gene TRBJ2-3; D may be TRBD1 or TRBD2 (5 bases each). V lost 5 bases and J lost 2, with 14 bases in between. Looked up from germline, CDR1 is SGHAT and CDR2 is FQNNGV. There are 15 residues in the CDR3. The DNA of the CDR3 is TGTGCCAGCAGCCCCCGGGGCAGGTCCACAGATACGCAGTATTTT. This translates into CASSPRGRSTDTQYF.

This clone was recorded many times. The rearrangement joins TRBV12-1 to TRBJ2-7; the listed D gene, TRBD2, was not tested against the DNA. TRBV12-1 is a pseudogene segment. The length of the CDR3 is 10 residues. The CDR3: CASSPDEQYF. The CDR3 coding sequence is TGTGCCAGCAGCCCCGACGAGCAGTACTTC.

The gene calls are TRBV30 and TRBJ2-5; 7 bases agree with TRBD2. CDR3 length: 16 residues. J lost 4 bases, V lost 0 bases, and 11 bases had no gene match. CDR1 is GTSNPN, CDR2 SVGIG, per germline (reference sequence). The CDR3 sequence: CAWSVGGRASGETQYF. DNA for the CDR3: TGTGCCTGGAGTGTTGGGGGGAGGGCCTCGGGAGAGACCCAGTACTTC.

This chain uses TRBV28 with TRBJ1-1; the match to TRBD1 covers 12 bases. The CDR3 contains 16 residues. The V segment lost 5 bases and the J segment 4 bases; nucleotides outside the gene matches: 8. The V gene's germline CDR1 is MDHEN and CDR2 SYDVKM. The CDR3 coding sequence is TGTGCCAGCAGTCCGCCCGGGACAGGGGGCGTCACTGAAGCTTTCTTT. It codes for CASSPPGTGGVTEAFF.

The J gene is TRBJ1-1, the V gene TRBV1; TRBD1 is the table's D call, not checked against the DNA. TRBV1 is tagged as a pseudogene. CDR3 length: 15 amino acids. The CDR3 nucleotides read TGCACCAGCAGACACGCAGGCAGCCTGAACACTGAAGCTTTCTTT. This sequence encodes CTSRHAGSLNTEAFF.